The clone carrying this TCR beta chain was seen only once. Antigen: not known. A junction boundary mismatches the germline segment, possibly from a read error. These data originate in a study of OX40 agonist ivuxolimab in advanced cancers. Study summary: An agonistic human IgG2 monoclonal antibody against OX40 (CD134) was given.

People who had autoimmune disease history or systemic immunosuppression were excluded. Peripheral blood came from all dose cohorts at three timepoints. Sequenced by immunoSEQ multiplex PCR; TCRdb stores in-frame clones only, minus some. Among roughly 62,000 clones listed, 85% were seen once. Broader study findings: In CD8+ T cells, expanded clones were on average more numerous than in CD4+.

The receptor was derived from an adult with an advanced solid tumor such as melanoma, head and neck, liver or kidney cancer. The material was CD4+ or CD8+ T cells sorted from blood, obtained in a trial of the OX40 agonist ivuxolimab.

The CDR3 nucleotides are TGCGCCAGCAGCTTAGACTGGACAGGGATCTCAGGGTCGGACTTC. It translates to CASSLDWTGISGSDF. The chain combines TRBV5-1 with TRBJ2-7; the match to TRBD1 covers 8 bases. The CDR3 runs 15 residues. Germline-derived CDR1 and CDR2 are SGHRS and YFSETQ. Full variable domain (outside the CDR3, taken from reference TRBV5-1 and TRBJ2-7): KAGVTQTPRYLIKTRGQQVTLSCSPISGHRSVSWYQQTPGQGLQFLFEYFSETQRNKGNFPGRFSGRQFSNSRSEMNVSTLELGDSALYLCASSLDWTGISGSDFGPGTRLTVT.